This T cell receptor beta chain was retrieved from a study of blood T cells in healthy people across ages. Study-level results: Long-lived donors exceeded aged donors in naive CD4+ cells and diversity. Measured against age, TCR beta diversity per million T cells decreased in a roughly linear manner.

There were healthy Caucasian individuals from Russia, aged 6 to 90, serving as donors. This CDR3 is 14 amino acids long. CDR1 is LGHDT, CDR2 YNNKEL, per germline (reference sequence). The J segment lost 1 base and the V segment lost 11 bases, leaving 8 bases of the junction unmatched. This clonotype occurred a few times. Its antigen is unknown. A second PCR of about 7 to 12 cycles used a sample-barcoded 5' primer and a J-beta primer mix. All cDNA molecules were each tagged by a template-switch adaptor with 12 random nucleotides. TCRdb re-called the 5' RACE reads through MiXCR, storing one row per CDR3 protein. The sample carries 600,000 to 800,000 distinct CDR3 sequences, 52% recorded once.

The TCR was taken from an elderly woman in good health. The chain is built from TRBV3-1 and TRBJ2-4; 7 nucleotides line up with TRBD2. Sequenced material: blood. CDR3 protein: CAAGGRWAKNIQYF. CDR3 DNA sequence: TGTGCCGCGGGCGGGAGATGGGCCAAAAACATTCAGTACTTC.